This TCR beta chain comes out of a study of cytomegalovirus exposure and HLA in healthy donors. As for the study in general: Findings of an earlier analysis included 90 million to 120 million unique TCR beta sequences from roughly 190 million T cells. An early data release held tens of millions of unique TCRs from HLA-typed donors.

Germline V gene lookup returns CDR1 SEHNR and CDR2 FQNEAQ (reference sequence). The CDR3 length is 15 residues. Trimming left V 4 bases short and J 1 base short, with 14 bases between. Study-level findings and limits: Owing to their indistinguishability, certain V segments, notably TRBV6-2 and TRBV6-3, were excluded. Across all donors, roughly uniform sequencing depth was an assumption of the presence/absence analyses.

Turning to this clone: Antigen unknown.

The PCR ran on 60 Vbeta and 13 Jbeta primers. The data were produced by immunoSEQ multiplex PCR, yet TCRdb's version contains in-frame clones alone and is incomplete. The table shows around 190,000 clones, with roughly 79% occurring only once. The rearrangement uses TRBV7-9 and TRBJ2-7; D not certain. The sequenced material came from PBMCs. The sequence was obtained from a man younger than 40 in good health and CMV-seronegative. In nucleotides, the CDR3 is TGTGCCAGCAGCTCTAACTTGGGCCTGTCCTACGAGCAGTACTTC. It is translated as CASSSNLGLSYEQYF.